Listed below are T cell receptor beta chains from one sample, sequenced in a study of blood T cells in healthy people across ages. One entry per CDR3 protein, called by TCRdb with MiXCR from the 5' RACE reads. Of around 690,000 distinct CDR3 sequences detected, roughly 50% appear once; the ten largest clones hold over 30%. Sequencing used blood. Receptor source: a man in his sixties in good health. Each CDR3 is given without its conserved first and last residue.

cdr3_length v_call cdr3_aa
13 TRBV3-1 ASSQGGLAGDTQY
13 TRBV5-1 ASSLAGTGAGEQY
10 TRBV20-1 SGWRDGNEQF
14 TRBV7-6 ASSLAGQGAAETQY
14 TRBV7-9 ASSFATGALAYEQY
13 TRBV3-1 ASSSRGVAGNEQF
10 TRBV6-6 ASSYIRETQY
12 TRBV5-1 ASSLERMEETQY
14 TRBV5-1 ASSLEGAAGADVLT
13 TRBV20-1 SAVAQRGAGDTQY
11 TRBV29-1 SVERRGEETQY
10 TRBV28 ASRLGGNTIY
13 TRBV20-1 SARDPPGTLYEQY
14 TRBV5-1 ASSLGADPFQETQY
13 TRBV28 ASSLVDTYPYGYT
14 TRBV12-3/TRBV12-4 ASSAELAGSFKTQY
10 TRBV9 ASSEQGTEQY
14 TRBV25-1 ASSPTRGSYQETQY
13 TRBV5-1 ASSRGTGAEETQY
12 TRBV5-1 AGSDVQGGYGYT
14 TRBV7-9 ASSPFRSPTGSGQF
13 TRBV29-1 SALDSLDRNQPQH
14 TRBV14 ASSQLQANFQEAQY
15 TRBV4-1 ASSQVGGGAGANVLT
11 TRBV7-2 ASSAGTNEKLF
12 TRBV27 ASSLSKGFYEQY
10 TRBV11-3 ASSLSPNTQY
12 TRBV5-1 ASNLQGENTEAF
14 TRBV11-2 ASSPGLAGFYNEQY
11 TRBV20-1 SAWTSGEETQY
11 TRBV20-1 SARVVTGYEQY
10 TRBV25-1 ASSKQGIEQF
12 TRBV5-1 ASIEGGYQETQY
11 TRBV7-2 ASSLGRESFLH
11 TRBV6-1 ASSNRVNEKLF
11 TRBV3-1 ASSHSREETQY